What follows is one T cell receptor (beta chain) and its context. The CDR3 sequence is 15 residues long. Germline V gene sequence: CDR1 LGHNT, CDR2 FRNRAP. With V trimmed by 1 base and J by 10 bases, 4 bases remained unmatched. This specimen comes from a study of T cell changes during pregnancy in multiple sclerosis. Data came from immunoSEQ multiplex PCR; TCRdb stores just in-frame clones and leaves some out. The sample lists fewer than 35,000 clones; about 90% were seen once. The sequences come from CD4+ T cells from peripheral blood mononuclear cells, collected in the third trimester of pregnancy. The chain couples TRBV12-5 to TRBJ1-6, with 10 bases fitting TRBD1. The source is a female donor in good health, enrolled as a control in a pregnancy study. The chain's CDR3 is CASGLGGQGRSPLHF. Here the CDR3 DNA reads TGTGCTAGTGGTTTGGGGGGACAGGGGAGATCACCCCTCCACTTT.